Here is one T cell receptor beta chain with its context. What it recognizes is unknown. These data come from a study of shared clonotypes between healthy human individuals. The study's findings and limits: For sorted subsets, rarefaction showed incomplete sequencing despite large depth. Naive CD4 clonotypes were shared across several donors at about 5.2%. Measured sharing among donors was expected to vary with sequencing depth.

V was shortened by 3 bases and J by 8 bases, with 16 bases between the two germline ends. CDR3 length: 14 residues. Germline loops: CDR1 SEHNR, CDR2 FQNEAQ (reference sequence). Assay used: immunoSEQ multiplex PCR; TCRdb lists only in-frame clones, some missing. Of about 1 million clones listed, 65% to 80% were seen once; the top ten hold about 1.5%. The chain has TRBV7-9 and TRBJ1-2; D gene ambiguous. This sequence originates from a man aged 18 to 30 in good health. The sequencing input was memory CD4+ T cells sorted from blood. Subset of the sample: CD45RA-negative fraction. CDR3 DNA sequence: TGTGCCAGCAGCTTTGCGCTTGAAGGAGAAGGCTACACCTTC. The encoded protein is CASSFALEGEGYTF.